This is a list of T cell receptor beta chains from one sample in a study of cytomegalovirus exposure and HLA in healthy donors. Some clones are missing from TCRdb's copy, which holds only in-frame ones; the method was immunoSEQ multiplex PCR. The sample includes under 200,000 clones, 75% to 90% of them seen just once. The sample was PBMCs. Every receptor here comes from a man between 18 and 29 years old in good health and CMV-seropositive. Both conserved end residues are part of each CDR3. A D gene is named only where the DNA matches it firmly. Part of the rows lack a size; the others show once, few, many or a class for expanded clones.

D gene	J gene	clone size	V gene	CDR3 DNA	CDR3 protein
TRBD1	TRBJ1-1	-	TRBV6-5	TGTGCCAGCAGTCGAACAGGGGGCTGGACTGAAGCTTTCTTT	CASSRTGGWTEAFF
-	TRBJ1-6	-	TRBV7-9	TGTGCCAGCAGCTTACTCGAGAATTCACCCCTCCACTTT	CASSLLENSPLHF
-	TRBJ2-2	-	TRBV19	TGTGCCAGTAGTAGACAGGCCGGGGAGCTGTTTTTT	CASSRQAGELFF
TRBD1	TRBJ1-2	-	TRBV6-1	TGTGCCAGCAGTGAATGGGGGACAGGGGCTAACTATGGCTACACCTTC	CASSEWGTGANYGYTF
-	TRBJ2-2	-	TRBV10-3	TGTGCCATCAGTGAACGACAGCCCACCGGGGAGCTGTTTTTT	CAISERQPTGELFF
TRBD1	TRBJ1-1	-	TRBV19	TGTGCCAGTAGTATACAGGGGGTGGACACTGAAGCTTTCTTT	CASSIQGVDTEAFF
TRBD1	TRBJ2-5	-	TRBV5-1	TGCGCCAGCAGGCATTCCGGGACAGGGGTAGAGACCCAGTACTTC	CASRHSGTGVETQYF
-	TRBJ1-6	-	TRBV5-1	TGCGCCAGCAGCTATCTAGGGGTTTCACCCCTCCACTTT	CASSYLGVSPLHF
TRBD2	TRBJ2-1	-	TRBV5-1	TGCGCCAGCAGCTTGGGACTAGCGGGGGGGCAGGGTGAGCAGTTCTTC	CASSLGLAGGQGEQFF
-	TRBJ2-7	-	TRBV27	TGTGCCAGCAGTTTATATCAGGGTCGCTACGAGCAGTACTTC	CASSLYQGRYEQYF
-	TRBJ1-3	once	TRBV6-1	TGTGCCAGCAGTGAGGTGGTCTACTCTGGAAACACCATATATTTT	CASSEVVYSGNTIYF
TRBD1	TRBJ1-1	-	TRBV4-1	TGCGCCAGCAGCCAAGATCAGGGGGTCACTGAAGCTTTCTTT	CASSQDQGVTEAFF
TRBD1	TRBJ2-5	-	TRBV5-5	TGTGCCAGCAGCTTGACGGGACAGCCACAAGAGACCCAGTACTTC	CASSLTGQPQETQYF
TRBD1	TRBJ1-2	-	TRBV5-1	TGCGCCAGCAGCTTACGGACAGGGGAGGATTATGGCTACACCTTC	CASSLRTGEDYGYTF
TRBD1	TRBJ2-1	-	TRBV4-1	TGCGCCAGCAGCCAAGATAGCAGGACAGGGTACAATGAGCAGTTCTTC	CASSQDSRTGYNEQFF
TRBD2	TRBJ2-7	-	TRBV19	TGTGCCAGTAGTATAGATTCTAGCGGGGGTTACGAGCAGTACTTC	CASSIDSSGGYEQYF
-	TRBJ1-3	few	TRBV5-6	TGTGCCAGCAGCTTGCGAGTAGGGAGCTCTGGAAACACCATATATTTT	CASSLRVGSSGNTIYF
-	TRBJ1-6	-	TRBV9	TGTGCCAGCAGCCGCGACAGCAATAATTCACCCCTCCACTTT	CASSRDSNNSPLHF
-	TRBJ1-2	once	TRBV7-2	TGTGCCAGCAGCTCAGGGGCGTTCTATGGCTACACCTTC	CASSSGAFYGYTF
-	TRBJ2-1	once	TRBV18	TGTGCCAGCTCACTTACAATAAATGAGCAGTTCTTC	CASSLTINEQFF
-	TRBJ1-6	-	TRBV19	TGTGCCAGTACCGAGGGATTCCCACCCCTCCACTTT	CASTEGFPPLHF
-	TRBJ2-1	once	TRBV7-6	TGTGCCAGCAGCTTAGCGACGGGGAGCTCCTACAATGAGCAGTTCTTC	CASSLATGSSYNEQFF
-	TRBJ1-1	-	TRBV7-9	TGTGCCAGCAGCCCCCGGACTCTGAACACTGAAGCTTTCTTT	CASSPRTLNTEAFF